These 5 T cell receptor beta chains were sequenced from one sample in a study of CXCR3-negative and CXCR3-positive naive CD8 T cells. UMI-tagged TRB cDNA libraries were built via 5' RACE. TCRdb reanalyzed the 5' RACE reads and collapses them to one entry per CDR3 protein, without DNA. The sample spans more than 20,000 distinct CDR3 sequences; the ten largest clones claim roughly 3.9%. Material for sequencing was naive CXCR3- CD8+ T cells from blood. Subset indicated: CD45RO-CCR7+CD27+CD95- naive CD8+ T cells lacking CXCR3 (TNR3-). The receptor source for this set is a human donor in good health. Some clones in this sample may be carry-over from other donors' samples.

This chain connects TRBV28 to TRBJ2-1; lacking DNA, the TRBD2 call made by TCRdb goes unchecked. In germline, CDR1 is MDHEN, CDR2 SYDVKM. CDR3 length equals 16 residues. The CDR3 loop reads CASSFLSSGGDNEQFF. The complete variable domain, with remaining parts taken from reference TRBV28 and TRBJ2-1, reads DVKVTQSSRYLVKRTGEKVFLECVQDMDHENMFWYRQDPGLGLRLIYFSYDVKMKEKGDIPEGYSVSREKKERFSLILESASTNQTSMYLCASSFLSSGGDNEQFFGPGTRLTVL.

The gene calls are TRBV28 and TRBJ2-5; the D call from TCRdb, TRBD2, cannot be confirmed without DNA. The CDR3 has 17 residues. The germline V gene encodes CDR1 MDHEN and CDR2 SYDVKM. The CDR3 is CASSLLTPAGGRETQYF. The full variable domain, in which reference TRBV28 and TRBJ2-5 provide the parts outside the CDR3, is DVKVTQSSRYLVKRTGEKVFLECVQDMDHENMFWYRQDPGLGLRLIYFSYDVKMKEKGDIPEGYSVSREKKERFSLILESASTNQTSMYLCASSLLTPAGGRETQYFGPGTRLLVL.

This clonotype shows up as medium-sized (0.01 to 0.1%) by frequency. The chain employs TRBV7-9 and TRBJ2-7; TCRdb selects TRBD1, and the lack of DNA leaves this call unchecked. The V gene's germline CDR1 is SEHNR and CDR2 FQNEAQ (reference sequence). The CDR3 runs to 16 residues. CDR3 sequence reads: CASTKLSGQGANEQYF.

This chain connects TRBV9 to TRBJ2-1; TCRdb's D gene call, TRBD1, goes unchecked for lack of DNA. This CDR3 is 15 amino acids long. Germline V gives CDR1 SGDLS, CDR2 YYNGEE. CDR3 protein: CASSHRTGVPDEQFF.

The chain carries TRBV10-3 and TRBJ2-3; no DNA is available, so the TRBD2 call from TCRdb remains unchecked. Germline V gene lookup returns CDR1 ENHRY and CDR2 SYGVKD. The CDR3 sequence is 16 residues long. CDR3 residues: CAISLAGDSSTDTQYF.